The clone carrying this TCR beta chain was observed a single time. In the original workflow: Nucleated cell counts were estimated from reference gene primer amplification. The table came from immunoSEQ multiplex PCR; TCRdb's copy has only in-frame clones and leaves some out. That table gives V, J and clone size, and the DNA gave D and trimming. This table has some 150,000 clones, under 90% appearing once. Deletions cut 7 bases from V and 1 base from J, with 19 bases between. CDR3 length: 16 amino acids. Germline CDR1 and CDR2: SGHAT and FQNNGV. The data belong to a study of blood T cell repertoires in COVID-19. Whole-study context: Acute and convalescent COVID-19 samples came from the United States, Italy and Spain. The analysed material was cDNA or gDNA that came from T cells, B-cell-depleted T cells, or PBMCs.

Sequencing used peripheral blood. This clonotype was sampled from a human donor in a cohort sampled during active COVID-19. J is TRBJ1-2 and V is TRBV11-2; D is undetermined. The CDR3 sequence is CASTPGRLDLNYGYTF. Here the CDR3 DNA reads TGTGCCAGCACACCGGGTAGGCTCGACCTTAACTATGGCTACACCTTC.